The 13 T cell receptor beta chains given below trace back to one sample, sequenced in a study of metastatic and nonmetastatic thyroid tumors. Patients were all untreated before their thyroid surgery. MiXCR was used by TCRdb to re-call the PCR reads. This table has approximately 17,000 clones, about 26% appearing once. The sequenced material came from adjacent normal tissue. The origin of the receptors is a female donor with papillary thyroid cancer or a benign thyroid nodule (not recorded which). Some clones in this sample may be carry-over from other donors' samples.

This chain joins TRBV20-1 and TRBJ2-3; D uncertain. CDR3 length: 11 residues. With 4 bases removed from V and 4 bases from J, the gap between germline ends came to 6 bases. CDR1 and CDR2 from the germline V gene are DFQATT and SNEGSKA (reference sequence). CDR3 region: CSAKHADTQYF. CDR3 nucleotides: TGCAGTGCTAAACATGCAGATACGCAGTATTTT.

Ten or more counts support this clone. The chain recombines TRBV20-1 with TRBJ2-7, with TRBD1 identical over 9 bases. Germline CDR1 DFQATT, CDR2 SNEGSKA (reference sequence). The CDR3 contains 14 residues. V lost 5 bases to trimming and J lost 2 bases; unmatched junction nucleotides: 7. The CDR3 bases are TGCAGTGCTTCGGGACAGGGAGAGACCTACGAGCAGTACTTC. Residues: CSASGQGETYEQYF.

The chain joins TRBV12-3 or TRBV12-4 to TRBJ1-1, with D tentatively TRBD1 (5 bases). This CDR3 is built from 15 residues. Trimming pared 3 bases from V and 5 bases from J, leaving 16 bases between. DNA of the CDR3: TGTGCCAGCAGTTTTGAGTTCAGGGCAGGAACTGAAGCTTTCTTT. It encodes CASSFEFRAGTEAFF.

The CDR3 DNA is TGCGCCAGCAGGGCCGGAGACAGGGTAATTAACTATGGCTACACCTTC. The encoded protein is CASRAGDRVINYGYTF. The rearrangement joins TRBV5-1 to TRBJ1-2; 7 bases fit TRBD1. Per the germline V gene, CDR1 is SGHRS and CDR2 is YFSETQ. This CDR3 has 16 amino acids. Germline trimming cut 5 bases from V and 1 base from J; bases unmatched to any gene: 11.

The chain is built from TRBV6-1 and TRBJ2-7, with unresolved D. Germline V gene data show CDR1 as MNHNS and CDR2 as SASEGT. The CDR3 has 11 residues. Trimming removed 0 bases from V and 3 bases from J, with 0 bases in between. For the CDR3, the DNA is TGTGCCAGCAGTGAAGCCTACGAGCAGTACTTC. Amino acids: CASSEAYEQYF.

In this sample, this clone turned up a few times. CDR3 bases: TGTGCCAGTATGGGGGACTCCTACGAGCAGTACTTC. This codes for CASMGDSYEQYF. The V gene is TRBV19, the J gene TRBJ2-7, with D perhaps TRBD1 or TRBD2 (5 bases each). CDR1 and CDR2 from the germline V gene are LNHDA and SQIVND (reference sequence). The V end lost 7 bases, the J end lost 0 bases, and 7 bases lay between the germline ends. This CDR3 has 12 residues.

The chain has TRBV27 and TRBJ2-3; D is possibly TRBD1 (5 bases). CDR3 length: 15 residues. Per germline, CDR1 MNHEY and CDR2 SMNVEV (reference sequence). V dropped 7 bases and J dropped 2 bases, with 16 bases sitting between them. The CDR3 is CASKKGRRLTDTQYF. The CDR3 nucleotides read TGTGCCAGCAAAAAGGGGCGACGCCTCACAGATACGCAGTATTTT.

In its sample, this clone was seen a few times. The chain carries TRBV28 and TRBJ1-2; 10 bases line up with TRBD1. V was clipped by 6 bases and J by 8 bases; unmatched bases: 9. Germline loops: CDR1 MDHEN, CDR2 SYDVKM. The CDR3 totals 14 residues. As DNA, the CDR3 is TGTGCCAGCAGCCTGGACAGGGGGATAGAAGGCTACACCTTC. Amino acids: CASSLDRGIEGYTF.

This clone was seen a handful of times. J is TRBJ1-2 and V is TRBV7-9; a weak D match, TRBD1 (6 bases). The germline V and J ends were trimmed by 5 bases and 4 bases, with 17 bases remaining between them. CDR1 is SEHNR and CDR2 is FQNEAQ in the germline V gene (reference sequence). The CDR3 extends over 15 amino acids. The CDR3 spells CASSDGQPGLYGYTF. DNA for the CDR3: TGTGCCAGCAGCGACGGACAGCCGGGCCTCTATGGCTACACCTTC.

The rearrangement uses TRBV12-3 or TRBV12-4 and TRBJ2-2, with 8 bases aligning to TRBD2. Germline trimming cut 8 bases from V and 0 bases from J; bases unmatched to any gene: 2. This CDR3 is 14 amino acids long. The CDR3 region is CASRGGPNTGELFF. Written as DNA, the CDR3 is TGTGCCAGCCGCGGGGGGCCGAACACCGGGGAGCTGTTTTTT.

This rearrangement joins TRBV30 to TRBJ2-7; D might be TRBD1 (6 bases). The CDR3 spans 14 residues. V lost 3 bases, J lost 4 bases, and 16 bases lay in between. The germline V gene has CDR1 GTSNPN and CDR2 SVGIG (reference sequence). The CDR3 region has the DNA TGTGCCTGGAGAGGACAGAACGGAGTGTACGAGCAGTACTTC. This translates into CAWRGQNGVYEQYF.

The V and J genes are TRBV28 and TRBJ1-6, with a tentative D call TRBD1 (6 bases). CDR3 length equals 17 residues. The V gene's germline CDR1 is MDHEN and CDR2 SYDVKM. V was clipped by 6 bases and J by 5 bases, with 20 bases between them. The CDR3 spells CASRTWDTLVDNSPLHF. The CDR3 DNA is TGTGCCAGCAGGACCTGGGACACTTTAGTTGATAATTCACCCCTCCACTTT. The complete variable domain, with remaining parts taken from reference TRBV28 and TRBJ1-6, reads DVKVTQSSRYLVKRTGEKVFLECVQDMDHENMFWYRQDPGLGLRLIYFSYDVKMKEKGDIPEGYSVSREKKERFSLILESASTNQTSMYLCASRTWDTLVDNSPLHFGNGTRLTVT.

This clone was seen a handful of times. The chain has TRBV28 and TRBJ2-7, with no clear D. Between the trimmed V and J ends, which lost 1 base and 1 base, there was a span of 8 bases. The CDR3 loop spans 14 amino acids. The germline V gene has CDR1 MDHEN and CDR2 SYDVKM. The CDR3 reads CASSLSRLSYEQYF. DNA of the CDR3: TGTGCCAGCAGTTTATCAAGGTTATCCTACGAGCAGTACTTC.